These T cell receptor beta chains were read from a single sample in a study of blood T cell repertoires in COVID-19. Data came from immunoSEQ multiplex PCR; TCRdb stores just in-frame clones and leaves some out. Here the sample spans 120,000 or so clones, around 81% being singletons. Source material: peripheral blood. These receptors were collected from a man between 25 and 39 years old with COVID-19, enrolled during active disease. Both conserved end residues are part of each CDR3. A D gene is named only where the DNA matches it firmly. Size tells how often a clone was seen (once, few, many) or the class of an expanded clone, and some rows leave it out.

v_call	j_call	d_call	clone_size	cdr3_nt	cdr3_aa
TRBV27	TRBJ1-5	.	.	TGTGCCAGCAGTTTAGTGTCCGTTCCGAATCAGCCCCAGCATTTT	CASSLVSVPNQPQHF
TRBV28	TRBJ1-2	TRBD1	.	TGTGCCAGCAGTCCCCCCGGGACAGGGCTCCCCTTTGGCTACACCTTC	CASSPPGTGLPFGYTF
TRBV13	TRBJ2-7	.	few	TGTGCCAGCAGCTCAGTCGAGCGCGGACAGAGCTCCTACGAGCAGTACTTC	CASSSVERGQSSYEQYF
TRBV7-2	TRBJ1-2	.	.	TGTGCCACCGGCGGGGGATTAGCTAACTATGGCTACACCTTC	CATGGGLANYGYTF
TRBV27	TRBJ1-1	.	.	TGTGCCAGCAGTTTAATCCCAGGGTCAAACACTGAAGCTTTCTTT	CASSLIPGSNTEAFF
TRBV6-5	TRBJ2-7	.	.	TGTGCCAGTTTTAATGCCTACGAGCAGTACTTC	CASFNAYEQYF
TRBV6-5	TRBJ2-7	TRBD2	.	TGTGCCAGCAGGGGGACTAGCGGATACGAGCAGTACTTC	CASRGTSGYEQYF
TRBV30	TRBJ2-7	.	.	TGTGCCTGGAGAGTGGGGGCAGTGTACGAGCAGTACTTC	CAWRVGAVYEQYF
TRBV27	TRBJ1-2	.	.	TGTGCCAGCTCAACGGCGAGGAACTATGGCTACACCTTC	CASSTARNYGYTF
TRBV30	TRBJ1-6	.	.	TGTGCCCGGAGGGAAACAGGGTCGAATTCACCCCTCCACTTT	CARRETGSNSPLHF
TRBV7-6	TRBJ2-2	.	.	TGTGCCAGCCAGGAGGACCCGAACACCGGGGAGCTGTTTTTT	CASQEDPNTGELFF
TRBV24-1	TRBJ2-2	TRBD1	.	TGTGCCACCAGTGATCCTTCCGGGACAGGGGGCGGGGAGCTGTTTTTT	CATSDPSGTGGGELFF
TRBV3-1/TRBV3-2	TRBJ1-3	.	.	TGTGCCAGCAGCCTTAGGGGCGGAAACACCATATATTTT	CASSLRGGNTIYF
TRBV11-3	TRBJ1-1	TRBD1	.	TGTGCCAGCAGACTGTCGGGACAGGGGGCGTACACTGAAGCTTTCTTT	CASRLSGQGAYTEAFF
TRBV5-6	TRBJ2-3	.	.	TGTGCCAGCGGGCCAGCTAGCACAGATACGCAGTATTTT	CASGPASTDTQYF
TRBV19	TRBJ1-2	TRBD1	.	TGTGCCAGCAGCAGGGAGGCGGGACAGCTCTATGGCTACACCTTC	CASSREAGQLYGYTF
TRBV4-2	TRBJ2-1	TRBD2	.	TGTGCCAGCAGCCAAGAGGCTAGCGGGAGCAATGAGCAGTTCTTC	CASSQEASGSNEQFF
TRBV11-2	TRBJ2-5	.	.	TGTGCCAGCAGCTTACAGCAAGAGACCCAGTACTTC	CASSLQQETQYF
TRBV28	TRBJ1-1	.	once	TGTGCCAGCACTATTGCCCCGCATGGGAACACTGAAGCTTTCTTT	CASTIAPHGNTEAFF
TRBV7-3	TRBJ1-1	.	.	TGTGCCAGCAGCGAAGACTTAAACACTGAAGCTTTCTTT	CASSEDLNTEAFF
TRBV18	TRBJ1-2	TRBD1	.	TGTGCCAGCTCACCACGGACAGGGAAAGGCTACACCTTC	CASSPRTGKGYTF
TRBV30	TRBJ2-3	.	once	TGTGCCTGGAGAAACGGAAGGGGAACGCAGTATTTT	CAWRNGRGTQYF
TRBV12-1	TRBJ1-6	.	.	TGTGCCAGCAGCTTGAGTATCGGGGGGGATTCACCCCTCCACTTT	CASSLSIGGDSPLHF
TRBV4-3	TRBJ1-3	.	.	TGCGCCAGCAGCCAGGGGACCGGGAGCGGAAACACCATATATTTT	CASSQGTGSGNTIYF
TRBV6-5	TRBJ1-4	TRBD1	.	TGTGCCAGCAGTTACCTGACAGGGGGCAGGGAAAAACTGTTTTTT	CASSYLTGGREKLFF
TRBV5-1	TRBJ2-3	TRBD2	.	TGCGCCAGCAGCTTGGGGGCTAGCGGGGCTAGCACAGATACGCAGTATTTT	CASSLGASGASTDTQYF
TRBV30	TRBJ2-7	TRBD2	.	TGTGCCTGGAGTGCGCAGGGCGGGGGCTACGAGCAGTACTTC	CAWSAQGGGYEQYF
TRBV7-3	TRBJ2-2	.	.	TGTGCCAGCAGCTTTAGGGGAACCGGGGAGCTGTTTTTT	CASSFRGTGELFF
TRBV14	TRBJ2-1	.	.	TGTGCCAGCAGCCAAGATCGCCAGGGGCAGTTCTTC	CASSQDRQGQFF
TRBV28	TRBJ2-7	.	.	TGTGCCAGCAGTCCACTGCACCGGGAGACCTACGAGCAGTACTTC	CASSPLHRETYEQYF
TRBV19	TRBJ1-4	.	few	TGTGCCAGTAGTGCGGCGGCAGAAAAACTGTTTTTT	CASSAAAEKLFF
TRBV5-5	TRBJ2-7	TRBD2	.	TGTGCCAGCAGTCTGGGACTAGCGGGGGAATTCTACGAGCAGTACTTC	CASSLGLAGEFYEQYF